The 20 T cell receptor beta chains presented below share a single source sample, sequenced in a study of blood T cell repertoires in COVID-19. TCRdb's table, derived via immunoSEQ multiplex PCR, lists solely in-frame clones and lacks some. The data hold some 150,000 clones, with roughly 82% observed a single time. The sample consisted of peripheral blood. Receptors originate from a woman in her forties or fifties with acute or convalescent COVID-19.

The V call is TRBV6-6, the J call TRBJ2-5; D may be TRBD2 (5 bases). There are 11 residues in the CDR3. The V gene lost 8 bases and the J gene lost 4 bases, with 8 bases spanning the gap. Germline assignment: CDR1 MNHNY and CDR2 SVGAGI (reference sequence). Written as DNA, the CDR3 is TGTGCCAGCTCGGAGGCAGAGACCCAGTACTTC. Amino acids: CASSEAETQYF.

The gene calls are TRBV6-6 and TRBJ2-7; 14 bases fit TRBD2. The CDR3 loop spans 16 amino acids. Germline values: CDR1 MNHNY, CDR2 SVGAGI (reference sequence). With 5 bases clipped from V and 3 bases from J, the junction kept 6 bases outside the gene matches. The CDR3 nucleotides read TGTGCCAGCAGTCCCGGGACTAGCGGGGGATACTACGAGCAGTACTTC. Its protein is CASSPGTSGGYYEQYF.

The chain carries TRBV7-2 and TRBJ2-3, with D possibly matching TRBD1 (5 bases). The CDR3 is 15 amino acids. The V end was cut by 1 base, the J end by 0 bases, with 8 bases between. The germline V gene encodes CDR1 SGHTA and CDR2 FQGNSA. The DNA for the CDR3 is TGTGCCAGCAGCTTAGTAACAGGCAGCACAGATACGCAGTATTTT. Amino acid sequence: CASSLVTGSTDTQYF. Supplemented by reference TRBV7-2 and TRBJ2-3, the full variable domain reads GAGVSQSPSNKVTEKGKDVELRCDPISGHTALYWYRQSLGQGLEFLIYFQGNSAPDKSGLPSDRFSAERTGGSVSTLTIQRTQQEDSAVYLCASSLVTGSTDTQYFGPGTRLTVL.

V and J are TRBV10-3 and TRBJ2-5, with 10 nucleotides matching TRBD1. The V gene end was trimmed by 3 bases and the J gene end by 5 bases; junction bases not matched to a gene: 12. This CDR3 spans 17 amino acids. Germline V gene sequence: CDR1 ENHRY, CDR2 SYGVKD. The CDR3 DNA reads TGTGCCATCAGTGATCAGGTCCGGGGACAGGGGCGGGAGACCCAGTACTTC. Translating gives CAISDQVRGQGRETQYF.

The chain has TRBV4-3 and TRBJ2-5; 7 nucleotides align to TRBD1. Losses at the gene ends were 2 bases for V and 2 bases for J; bases not matched to a gene: 14. The CDR3 consists of 18 residues. CDR1 is LGHNA, CDR2 YSLEER, per germline. The DNA of the CDR3 is TGCGCCAGCAGCCAAAACTACTTTTCCGGGACAGAACAAGAGACCCAGTACTTC. It codes for CASSQNYFSGTEQETQYF.

The genes are TRBV9 and TRBJ1-1; 7 bases fit TRBD1. Trimming removed 3 bases from V and 1 base from J; junction bases left unmatched: 0. The CDR3 length is 13 residues. Per germline, CDR1 SGDLS and CDR2 YYNGEE. The chain's CDR3 is CASSGQGNTEAFF. As DNA, the CDR3 is TGTGCCAGCAGCGGACAGGGGAACACTGAAGCTTTCTTT.

In this sample, this clone turned up a few times. CDR3 sequence: CASSQAPSFPPERELLFF. CDR3 sequence (DNA): TGCGCCAGCAGCCAAGCGCCCTCGTTCCCCCCCGAGCGGGAGTTGTTGTTCTTC. The chain employs TRBV4-3 and TRBJ2-1; 8 bases match TRBD2. Per germline, CDR1 LGHNA and CDR2 YSLEER. The CDR3 has 18 amino acids. The V segment lost 1 base and the J segment 15 bases; nucleotides outside the gene matches: 23.

The V and J genes are TRBV18 and TRBJ2-7; a weak D match, TRBD2 (6 bases). The CDR3 has 16 residues. Trimming left V 6 bases short and J 2 bases short, with 20 bases between. Germline CDR1 KGHSH, CDR2 LQKENI. This CDR3 reads CASSHVFQGGPYEQYF. CDR3 DNA: TGTGCCAGCTCTCACGTTTTCCAGGGAGGCCCCTACGAGCAGTACTTC.

Here the CDR3 DNA reads TGTGCCAGTAATCCAGGGGGCCTGGTTTACACCATATATTTT. This gives the protein CASNPGGLVYTIYF. The V call is TRBV19, the J call TRBJ1-3, with 8 bases aligning to TRBD1. J lost 8 bases, V lost 7 bases, and 10 bases had no gene match. The CDR3 is 14 amino acids. Germline V gives CDR1 LNHDA, CDR2 SQIVND (reference sequence). Combining the CDR3 with reference TRBV19 and TRBJ1-3 gives the whole variable domain DGGITQSPKYLFRKEGQNVTLSCEQNLNHDAMYWYRQDPGQGLRLIYYSQIVNDFQKGDIAEGYSVSREKKESFPLTVTSAQKNPTAFYLCASNPGGLVYTIYFGEGSWLTVV.

The chain is built from TRBV4-2 and TRBJ2-3, with D perhaps matching TRBD2 (6 bases). CDR1 LGHNA and CDR2 YNFKEQ come from the germline V gene. The CDR3 contains 15 residues. Trimming removed 0 bases from V and 2 bases from J, with 9 bases in between. This chain's CDR3 is CASSQDLRDTDTQYF. DNA for the CDR3: TGTGCCAGCAGCCAAGATCTGCGGGACACAGATACGCAGTATTTT.

The chain employs TRBV5-1 and TRBJ1-4; 8 nucleotides agree with TRBD1. Germline trimming cut 0 bases from V and 11 bases from J; bases unmatched to any gene: 9. The CDR3 is 15 amino acids. Germline values: CDR1 SGHRS, CDR2 YFSETQ. The CDR3 region has the DNA TGCGCCAGCAGCTTGGAGGAGTCAGGGGGCGGGAAACTGTTTTTT. It encodes CASSLEESGGGKLFF.

V is TRBV29-1 and J is TRBJ1-5; no clear D gene. V was pared by 4 bases and J by 2 bases, with 9 bases between. The CDR3 contains 13 residues. The germline V gene encodes CDR1 SQVTM and CDR2 ANQGSEA. This CDR3 is CSVGEGRNQPQHF. The CDR3 DNA is TGCAGCGTTGGGGAGGGTCGCAATCAGCCCCAGCATTTT.

The chain carries TRBV25-1 and TRBJ1-4, with 8 positions matching TRBD1. Germline-derived CDR1 and CDR2 are MGHDK and SYGVNS. V dropped 4 bases and J dropped 8; count of bases not matched to a gene: 3. The CDR3 length is 13 residues. This chain's CDR3 is CASSGTGWEKLFF. The CDR3 nucleotides read TGTGCCAGCAGTGGGACAGGGTGGGAAAAACTGTTTTTT.

The CDR3 DNA sequence: TGTGCCAGCAGTTACACTCCTGGGGGGTCGAACACCGGGGAGCTGTTTTTT. Translating it yields CASSYTPGGSNTGELFF. This chain connects TRBV6-2 or TRBV6-3 to TRBJ2-2; the D gene is possibly TRBD2 (6 bases). V lost 2 bases and J lost 0, with 13 bases in between. Germline V gene lookup returns CDR1 MNHEY and CDR2 SVGEGT. The CDR3 runs 17 residues.

J is TRBJ2-7 and V is TRBV10-3; no clear D. Germline V gene sequence: CDR1 ENHRY, CDR2 SYGVKD. V lost 0 bases and J lost 0, with 12 bases in between. This CDR3 has 16 amino acids. The CDR3, as DNA: TGTGCCATCAGTGAGTCGACACCCCAGAGCTCCTACGAGCAGTACTTC. Translation: CAISESTPQSSYEQYF.

V gene TRBV2 combines with J gene TRBJ2-7; TRBD2 matches 9 bases. This CDR3 is built from 16 residues. CDR1 is SNHLY, CDR2 FYNNEI, per germline. V trimming: 8 bases; J trimming: 3 bases; junction bases outside the gene matches: 14. The CDR3 DNA reads TGTGCCAGCCGGTATGGCGGGGGGGCATCTCTCTACGAGCAGTACTTC. Protein sequence: CASRYGGGASLYEQYF.

In this sample, this clone turned up a few times. This chain connects TRBV11-3 to TRBJ1-1, with TRBD1 matching over 7 bases. The germline V gene encodes CDR1 SGHNT and CDR2 YENEEA. This CDR3 region has 15 residues. The J segment lost 6 bases and the V segment lost 5 bases, leaving 12 bases of the junction unmatched. CDR3 nucleotides: TGTGCCAGCAGCGCTCACAACAGGGGATTCGCTGAAGCTTTCTTT. Its protein product is CASSAHNRGFAEAFF. The full variable domain, with the rest looked up from reference TRBV11-3 and TRBJ1-1, is EAGVVQSPRYKIIEKKQPVAFWCNPISGHNTLYWYLQNLGQGPELLIRYENEEAVDDSQLPKDRFSAERLKGVDSTLKIQPAELGDSAVYLCASSAHNRGFAEAFFGQGTRLTVV.

The rearrangement joins TRBV2 to TRBJ2-1; 15 bases are shared with TRBD2. The CDR3 consists of 15 residues. The V segment lost 5 bases and the J segment 6 bases; nucleotides outside the gene matches: 2. Germline assignment: CDR1 SNHLY and CDR2 FYNNEI. The CDR3 is CASSWTSGRANEQFF. CDR3 nucleotide sequence: TGTGCCAGCAGTTGGACTAGCGGGAGGGCCAATGAGCAGTTCTTC.

Written as DNA, the CDR3 is TGTGCCAGCAGTCTAGGGCGCACAGATACGCAGTATTTT. It specifies CASSLGRTDTQYF. The chain recombines TRBV12-3 or TRBV12-4 with TRBJ2-3, with no clear D. The CDR3 is 13 residues long. V was cut by 5 bases and J by 1 base, with 7 bases left in between.

The genes are TRBV5-5 and TRBJ2-5; D is possibly TRBD2 (5 bases). This CDR3 spans 16 amino acids. CDR1 SGHKS and CDR2 YYEKEE come from the germline V gene (reference sequence). The V and J ends lost 0 bases and 1 base respectively, with 13 bases between them. In nucleotides, the CDR3 is TGTGCCAGCAGCTTGGCCGGAGGAATCAGCCAAGAGACCCAGTACTTC. Protein sequence: CASSLAGGISQETQYF.